This is a list of T cell receptor beta chains from one sample in a study of shared clonotypes between healthy human individuals. Clones were read by immunoSEQ multiplex PCR, and TCRdb kept only the in-frame ones, dropping some. The table has about 2.2 million clones, around 93% seen once. The specimen sequenced was naive CD8+ T cells from PBMCs. These receptors were obtained from a man in his late teens or twenties in good health. Some clones in this sample may be carry-over from other donors' samples. CDR3s include the opening cysteine and the closing phenylalanine or tryptophan. D genes are given only for firm matches. The listing skips clone size in some rows; elsewhere it reads once, few, many or a size class.

>TRBJ2-7|.|.|TRBV6-5
TGTGCCAGCAGTTACTCGAGGGTTAACGAGCAGTACTTC
CASSYSRVNEQYF
>TRBJ1-1|.|.|TRBV4-3
TGCGCCAGCAGCGCTGGAGGGATGAACACTGAAGCTTTCTTT
CASSAGGMNTEAFF
>TRBJ2-7|.|.|TRBV4-3
TGCGCCAGCAGCCAAGGTACGGGGCGAACCTACGAGCAGTACTTC
CASSQGTGRTYEQYF
>TRBJ1-1|.|.|TRBV9
TGTGCCAGCAGCGATCTGACAGTGGCCACTGAAGCTTTCTTT
CASSDLTVATEAFF
>TRBJ2-7|.|.|TRBV7-5
TGTGCCAGCAGCTTAACCAGGGGGCAAGCCGAGCAGTACTTC
CASSLTRGQAEQYF
>TRBJ2-1|.|TRBD1|TRBV19
TGTGCCAGTAGTACGTACAGGGGATCTAGTAGGAATGAGCAGTTCTTC
CASSTYRGSSRNEQFF
>TRBJ1-5|.|.|TRBV6-6
TGTGCCACCTACGATGGAGACTCCGGCACCCAGCATTTT
CATYDGDSGTQHF
>TRBJ2-7|few|TRBD1|TRBV11-2
TGTGCCAGCAGCTCAGGACAGGGATCCTACTACGAGCAGTACTTC
CASSSGQGSYYEQYF
>TRBJ1-1|few|.|TRBV5-6
TGTGCCAGCAGCTTGGGAGGTCGCGCTGAAGCTTTCTTT
CASSLGGRAEAFF
>TRBJ2-7|.|TRBD1|TRBV19
TGTGCCAGTAGTATTGGGACAGGGGACCACGAGCAGTACTTC
CASSIGTGDHEQYF
>TRBJ2-7|.|TRBD1|TRBV27
TGTGCCAGCAGTATTAATCCGGGACAGTTATACGAGCAGTACTTC
CASSINPGQLYEQYF
>TRBJ2-2|.|.|TRBV7-9
TGTGCCAGCAGCTTAAACGCGGGAAGCACCGGGGAGCTGTTTTTT
CASSLNAGSTGELFF
>TRBJ2-1|.|TRBD2|TRBV7-9
TGTGCCAGCAGCGAAGCGGGAGGGGACTCCTACAATGAGCAGTTCTTC
CASSEAGGDSYNEQFF
>TRBJ1-1|.|.|TRBV7-2
TGTGCCAGCACCATAACGGGGGACACTGAAGCTTTCTTT
CASTITGDTEAFF
>TRBJ2-1|.|TRBD2|TRBV4-2
TGTGCCAGCAGCCAAGCGACTAGCGGGAGCTCCTACAATGAGCAGTTCTTC
CASSQATSGSSYNEQFF
>TRBJ1-4|.|.|TRBV12-2
TGTGCAAGGCCGAGGGACAAACTGTTTTTT
CARPRDKLFF
>TRBJ1-1|once|TRBD1|TRBV11-3
TGTGCCAGCAGCTTAGATAGCATGGGGACAGTGAACACTGAAGCTTTCTTT
CASSLDSMGTVNTEAFF
>TRBJ2-3|.|.|TRBV5-4
TGTGCCAGCAGCTTGGCGCGGGGCACAGATACGCAGTATTTT
CASSLARGTDTQYF
>TRBJ2-7|.|TRBD2|TRBV27
TGTGCCAGCAGTCCCCGAGGTCTAGCGGGAGTAAGGGAGCAGTACTTC
CASSPRGLAGVREQYF
>TRBJ2-7|.|.|TRBV5-1
TGCGCCAGCAGCTTGGATCCGGGAGCAGCCTACGAGCAGTACTTC
CASSLDPGAAYEQYF
>TRBJ2-3|.|.|TRBV5-1
TGCGCCAGCAGCTTGGGGGTATGGACAACTAGCACAGATACGCAGTATTTT
CASSLGVWTTSTDTQYF
>TRBJ2-7|once|TRBD1|TRBV11-2
TGTGCCAGCAGCACTCAGACAGGGAATTACGAGCAGTACTTC
CASSTQTGNYEQYF
>TRBJ2-7|.|.|TRBV30
TGTGCCTGGAGTCTAGGGTGGAGGGGGGCCTACGAGCAGTACTTC
CAWSLGWRGAYEQYF